These T cell receptor beta chains were read from a single sample in a study of molecular identifiers for immune sequencing clone quantification. TCRdb processed the PCR reads anew with MiXCR; each CDR3 protein has one entry. The repertoire holds some 590,000 distinct CDR3 sequences, with over 25% as singletons. The sequencing sample was made of naive CD8+ T cells from blood, with Jurkat cell RNA spiked in. These receptors all stem from a human donor in good health. Some libraries in this study had Jurkat cell RNA spiked in. Both conserved end residues are part of each CDR3. The D gene is left open where the match is weak. The size field is filled for only some rows; it gives once, few, many or a size class.

.	few	TRBJ2-1	TRBV19	TGTGCCAGTAGTATCGGATTCAATGAGCAGTTCTTC	CASSIGFNEQFF
.	few	TRBJ2-7	TRBV19	TGTGCCAGTTCTGCGACAGTTTCCTACGAGCAGTACTTC	CASSATVSYEQYF
TRBD2	many	TRBJ2-3	TRBV20-1	TGCAGTTTCTACTATGGCGGGAGTAAGGATACGCAGTATTTT	CSFYYGGSKDTQYF
.	.	TRBJ2-1	TRBV7-9	TGTGCCAGCAGCTTCAAGGTAGTTGAGCAGTTCTTC	CASSFKVVEQFF
TRBD2	.	TRBJ2-4	TRBV4-3	TGCGCCAGCAGCCAAGATTCGATAGCGGGGGTCGGGCGGGAAAACATTCAGTACTTC	CASSQDSIAGVGRENIQYF
.	.	TRBJ2-6	TRBV6-2/TRBV6-3	TGTGCCAGCAGATCCCTACTTGGATCAGGGGCCAACGTCCTGACTTTC	CASRSLLGSGANVLTF
.	.	TRBJ1-1	TRBV19	TGTGCCAGTAGTACCGAGACATGGGGCACTGAAGCTTTCTTT	CASSTETWGTEAFF
.	many	TRBJ1-2	TRBV4-1	TGCGCCAGCAGCCAAGTGAGGGGGGTCTATGGCTACACCTTC	CASSQVRGVYGYTF
.	few	TRBJ1-1	TRBV6-5	TGTGCCAGCAGTGAGGGGAATTGGGGCACTGAAGCTTTCTTT	CASSEGNWGTEAFF
.	many	TRBJ2-5	TRBV5-6	TGTGCCAGCATCAGCCGCAGCCCAGAGACCCAGTACTTC	CASISRSPETQYF
.	few	TRBJ2-2	TRBV29-1	TGCAGCGTTGCGGTGTTAGGGCGGGGGAACACCGGGGAGCTGTTTTTT	CSVAVLGRGNTGELFF
TRBD2	many	TRBJ2-7	TRBV20-1	TGCAGTGCTACCCCGCTGGGGCTAGCGGGGGGCCTCATTTACGAGCAGTACTTC	CSATPLGLAGGLIYEQYF
.	many	TRBJ2-7	TRBV24-1	TGTGCCACCAGTGAGGGTAGTAGCAACGAGCAGTACTTC	CATSEGSSNEQYF
.	many	TRBJ1-1	TRBV29-1	TGCAGCGTCGCGGGGGAGGGTCTCACTGAAGCTTTCTTT	CSVAGEGLTEAFF
.	few	TRBJ1-1	TRBV20-1	TGCAGTGCTAGTTTTCCGACAGGGAACACTGAAGCTTTCTTT	CSASFPTGNTEAFF
TRBD2	.	TRBJ2-1	TRBV27	TGTGCCAGCAGTTTATTGGTCCTTAGCGGGGTGACCTACAATGAGCAGTTCTTC	CASSLLVLSGVTYNEQFF
.	.	TRBJ2-7	TRBV12-3/TRBV12-4	TGTGCCAGCAGTTCCCTGATCTCCGAGCAGTACTTC	CASSSLISEQYF
.	few	TRBJ2-1	TRBV7-9	TGTGCCAGCAGCTCCATAGGGCTGTCTTGGGGAAATGAGCAGTTCTTC	CASSSIGLSWGNEQFF
.	few	TRBJ2-2	TRBV7-8	TGTGCCAGCAGCTCCCAAACGGGACACCCAACCGCCGGGGAGCTGTTTTTT	CASSSQTGHPTAGELFF
.	many	TRBJ2-7	TRBV9	TGTGCCAGCAGCCCAGGGGGGTCCGGAGAGCAGTACTTC	CASSPGGSGEQYF
.	.	TRBJ2-1	TRBV9	TGTGCCAGCAGCGCGGGACTCCGCCTGGATGAGCAGTTCTTC	CASSAGLRLDEQFF
.	.	TRBJ1-1	TRBV21-1	TGTGCCAGCAGCAAAATCACGCCCCCAGGGGGCCCAGACACTGAAGCTTTCTTT	CASSKITPPGGPDTEAFF
.	once	TRBJ2-7	TRBV4-1	TGCGCCAGCAGCCAAACCCGGGGGAACGGCCCCGCGCAGTACTTC	CASSQTRGNGPAQYF
.	.	TRBJ1-3	TRBV5-8	TGTGCCAGCAGGGGCTGGGGGGCCAGCTCTGGAAACACCATATATTTT	CASRGWGASSGNTIYF
.	few	TRBJ2-2	TRBV7-9	TGTGCCAGCAGCTTTATCGAGTCGCGGGAGCTGTTTTTT	CASSFIESRELFF
TRBD1	many	TRBJ2-3	TRBV9	TGTGCCAGCCGAGGGGGCGGTACGCAGTATTTT	CASRGGGTQYF
.	many	TRBJ2-7	TRBV20-1	TGCAGTGCTAGAGATGTGGTTGGAGGTGGGTACGAGCAGTACTTC	CSARDVVGGGYEQYF
TRBD2	.	TRBJ2-5	TRBV7-8	TGTGCCAGCAGCTTAGGGACTAGCGGGGGGGCCGGCGGGACCCCGTACTTC	CASSLGTSGGAGGTPYF
TRBD2	many	TRBJ2-3	TRBV7-2	TGTGCCAGCAGCTTAAGCCTAGCGGGAGCTGTTACGCAGTATTTT	CASSLSLAGAVTQYF
TRBD1	few	TRBJ1-2	TRBV7-9	TGTGCCAGCAGCTTCTTGGACAGGGAGGCTAACTATGGCTACACCTTC	CASSFLDREANYGYTF
.	few	TRBJ1-2	TRBV4-3	TGCGCCAGCAGCCAAGATAGAACAGAAGGCTATGTCTACACCTTC	CASSQDRTEGYVYTF
.	many	TRBJ2-6	TRBV7-9	TGTGCCAGCAGCTTAGTAGAAGGCAGACTGAAATACTCTGGGGCCAACGTCCTGACTTTC	CASSLVEGRLKYSGANVLTF
TRBD2	few	TRBJ2-1	TRBV12-3/TRBV12-4	TGTGCCAGCCGTTTTAGCGGGAGGGTCGGCGAGCAGTTCTTC	CASRFSGRVGEQFF
.	few	TRBJ2-2	TRBV14	TGTGCCAGCAGCCCGTGGACCACCGGGGAGCTGTTTTTT	CASSPWTTGELFF
.	.	TRBJ2-1	TRBV20-1	TGCAGTGCAGAGGGGGAGCTCTCCGGCAATGAGCAGTTCTTC	CSAEGELSGNEQFF
.	few	TRBJ1-1	TRBV28	TGTGCCAGTGCCCTGGGTGTGAGGGCTGAAGCTTTCTTT	CASALGVRAEAFF
.	.	TRBJ1-4	TRBV12-3/TRBV12-4	TGTGCCAGCAGTCCTAGCGCTGGGGGTTCGGGTGAAAAACTGTTTTTT	CASSPSAGGSGEKLFF
TRBD1	many	TRBJ2-5	TRBV7-6	TGTGCCAGCAGCTCCTTCACAGGGGCTCGAGGGACCCAGTACTTC	CASSSFTGARGTQYF
.	many	TRBJ2-7	TRBV20-1	TGCAGTGCTAGAGGAAGCAGAACCTACGAGCAGTACTTC	CSARGSRTYEQYF
.	.	TRBJ2-7	TRBV4-3	TGCGCCAGCAGCCAAGTCGAGGGCTCCTGCGAGCAGTACTTC	CASSQVEGSCEQYF
.	many	TRBJ2-6	TRBV5-1	TGCGCCAGCAGCCTCCTCTACGCTCAGCGCGCAGGGGCCAACGTCCTGACTTTC	CASSLLYAQRAGANVLTF
TRBD2	.	TRBJ2-3	TRBV5-1	TGCGCCAGCATCTTGTCCCGGGGACTAGCGGGGCTGGATACGCAGTATTTT	CASILSRGLAGLDTQYF
TRBD2	few	TRBJ2-7	TRBV9	TGTGCCAGCAGCGTAGGTTATAGCGGGGCGATCTACGAGCAGTACTTC	CASSVGYSGAIYEQYF
TRBD1	.	TRBJ2-2	TRBV13	TGTGCCAGCAGCAACGGGACAGGGGGCGGCGGGGAGCTGTTTTTT	CASSNGTGGGGELFF
TRBD2	many	TRBJ2-3	TRBV28	TGTGCCAGCAGTGCAGGACTAGCGGTCACCCGCACAGATACGCAGTATTTT	CASSAGLAVTRTDTQYF
TRBD1	few	TRBJ2-3	TRBV19	TGTGCCAGTAGTGGATACGGGACAGGGTATCGTAGGACAGATACGCAGTATTTT	CASSGYGTGYRRTDTQYF
.	few	TRBJ2-7	TRBV28	TGTGCCAGCAGTCAGAGACTAGTAAGGAACTACGAGCAGTACTTC	CASSQRLVRNYEQYF
TRBD1	.	TRBJ2-2	TRBV5-1	TGCGCCAGCAGCTTGGCGGGACAGAACGGGGAGCTGTTTTTT	CASSLAGQNGELFF
TRBD1	many	TRBJ1-1	TRBV7-9	TGTGCCAGCAGTTCGACAGGGGAATGGACTGAAGCTTTCTTT	CASSSTGEWTEAFF